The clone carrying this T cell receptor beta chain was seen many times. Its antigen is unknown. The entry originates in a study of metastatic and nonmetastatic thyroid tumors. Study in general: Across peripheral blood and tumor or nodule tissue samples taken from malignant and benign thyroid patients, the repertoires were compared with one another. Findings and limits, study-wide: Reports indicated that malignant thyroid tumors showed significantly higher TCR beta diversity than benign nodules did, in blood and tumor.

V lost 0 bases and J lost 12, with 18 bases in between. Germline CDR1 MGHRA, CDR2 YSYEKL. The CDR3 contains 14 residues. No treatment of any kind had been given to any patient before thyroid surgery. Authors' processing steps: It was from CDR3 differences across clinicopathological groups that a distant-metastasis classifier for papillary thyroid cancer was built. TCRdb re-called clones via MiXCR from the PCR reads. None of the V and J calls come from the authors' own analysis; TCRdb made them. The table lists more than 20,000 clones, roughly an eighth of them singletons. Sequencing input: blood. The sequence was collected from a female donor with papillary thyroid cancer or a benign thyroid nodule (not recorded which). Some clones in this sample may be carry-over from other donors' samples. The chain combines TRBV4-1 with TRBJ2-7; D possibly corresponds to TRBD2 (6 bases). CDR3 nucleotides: TGCGCCAGCAGCCAAGATCCATTGACGGGGAGGACGTACTTC. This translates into CASSQDPLTGRTYF.